The present entry profiles one T cell receptor (beta chain) with its context. Its antigen is currently unknown. This specimen belongs to a study of CD8+ T cells in alopecia areata. Study results and limitations: Within the top 100, expanded CD8+ clones significantly decreased with tofacitinib, as did scalp clonality.

Germline loops: CDR1 KGHSH, CDR2 LQKENI. This CDR3 comprises 14 residues. V was pared by 3 bases and J by 1 base, with 0 bases of the junction left unmatched. Extracted RNA was reverse transcribed into cDNA, the sequencing template. Generated by immunoSEQ multiplex PCR, the TCRdb table keeps only in-frame clones and is missing some. The data show more than 140,000 clones, with roughly 86% seen just once and around 13% held by the top ten. Documented treatment: oral pan-JAK inhibitor, 5-10 mg twice daily. Researchers took lesional scalp punch biopsies and peripheral blood from people who were alopecia areata patients.

The clonotype originates from a human donor with alopecia areata. The chain recombines TRBV18 with TRBJ2-4, with 7 nucleotides matching TRBD1. Sequenced here: CD8+ T cells sorted from blood, sampled at week 4, from a patient treated with tofacitinib. This CDR3 is CASSPTGAKNIQYF. The CDR3 DNA reads TGTGCCAGCTCACCGACAGGGGCCAAAAACATTCAGTACTTC.